One TCR beta chain is described in this entry. The data stem from a study of identical twins. The CDR3 length is 16 residues. Per the germline V gene, CDR1 is DFQATT and CDR2 is SNEGSKA (reference sequence). The V end lost 5 bases, the J end lost 7 bases, and 26 bases lay between the germline ends. TCRdb reprocessed the 5' RACE reads via MiXCR and lists one record per CDR3 protein. In the table there are roughly 540,000 distinct CDR3 sequences, around 20% of which are singletons. This sample was also put to use in a study of T cells expressing NK-cell markers.

The chain combines TRBV20-1 with TRBJ2-5; D is possibly TRBD1 or TRBD2 (5 bases each). The origin of this receptor is a woman between 18 and 29 years old in good health. What was sequenced was CD4+ T cells sorted from blood. The CDR3 region has the DNA TGCAGTGCTGGGGGAGAATTGGCGGCTGCTTTGGGGACCCAGTACTTC. It specifies CSAGGELAAALGTQYF.